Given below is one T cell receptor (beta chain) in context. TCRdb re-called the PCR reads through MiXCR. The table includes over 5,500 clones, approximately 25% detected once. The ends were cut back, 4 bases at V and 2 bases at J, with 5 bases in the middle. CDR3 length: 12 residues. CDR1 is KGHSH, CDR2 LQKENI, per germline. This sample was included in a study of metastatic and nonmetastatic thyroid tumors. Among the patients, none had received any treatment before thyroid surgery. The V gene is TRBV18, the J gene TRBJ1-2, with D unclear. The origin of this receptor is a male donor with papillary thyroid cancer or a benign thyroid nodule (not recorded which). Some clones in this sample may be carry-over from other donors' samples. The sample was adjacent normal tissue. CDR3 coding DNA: TGTGCCAGCTCACTGGTAAACTATGGCTACACCTTC. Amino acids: CASSLVNYGYTF.